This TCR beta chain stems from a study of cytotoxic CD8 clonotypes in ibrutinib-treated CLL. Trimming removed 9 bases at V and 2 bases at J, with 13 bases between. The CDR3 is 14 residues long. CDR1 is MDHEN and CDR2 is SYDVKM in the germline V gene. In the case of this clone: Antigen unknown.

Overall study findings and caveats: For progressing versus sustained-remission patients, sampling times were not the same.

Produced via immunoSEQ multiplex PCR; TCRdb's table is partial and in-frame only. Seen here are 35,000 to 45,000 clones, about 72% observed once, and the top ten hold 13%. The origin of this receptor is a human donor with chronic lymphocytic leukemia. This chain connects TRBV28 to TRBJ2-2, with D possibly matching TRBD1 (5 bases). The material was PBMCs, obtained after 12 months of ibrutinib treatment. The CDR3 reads CASKGQGNTGELFF. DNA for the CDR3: TGTGCCAGTAAGGGCCAGGGAAACACCGGGGAGCTGTTTTTT.